These T cell receptor beta chains were read from a single sample in a study of shared clonotypes between healthy human individuals. Repertoires were generated with immunoSEQ multiplex PCR, while TCRdb's copy carries only in-frame clones and drops some. Among under 2,500,000 clones listed, roughly 95% were seen once. Material: naive CD4+ T cells sorted from blood. The receptors originated from a man younger than 35 in good health. Each CDR3 is given with its conserved first and last residue. A D gene is named only where the DNA matches it firmly. Rows give clone size only sometimes, using once, few, many, or a class for an expanded clone.

clone size	V gene	D gene	J gene	CDR3 protein	CDR3 DNA
.	TRBV30	TRBD2	TRBJ2-3	CAWAGGLAGNTDTQYF	TGTGCCTGGGCTGGGGGACTAGCGGGGAACACAGATACGCAGTATTTT
.	TRBV5-1	TRBD1	TRBJ2-2	CASSLDRGLGELFF	TGCGCCAGCAGTCTCGACAGGGGGCTAGGGGAGCTGTTTTTT
.	TRBV5-6	.	TRBJ2-7	CASSLAPTGSYEQYF	TGTGCCAGCAGCTTGGCTCCGACAGGCTCCTACGAGCAGTACTTC
.	TRBV27	TRBD1	TRBJ1-5	CASSSLGTGGQPQHF	TGTGCCAGCAGTTCACTCGGGACAGGGGGTCAGCCCCAGCATTTT
.	TRBV2	.	TRBJ2-6	CASNNRKGGANVLTF	TGTGCCAGCAATAACCGGAAGGGTGGGGCCAACGTCCTGACTTTC
.	TRBV9	TRBD2	TRBJ2-5	CASSVGLAGGLQETQYF	TGTGCCAGCAGCGTAGGTCTAGCGGGAGGACTCCAAGAGACCCAGTACTTC
few	TRBV6-1	.	TRBJ2-7	CASRGIYEQYF	TGTGCCAGCAGAGGGATCTACGAGCAGTACTTC
.	TRBV25-1	.	TRBJ2-2	CASSETRRSTGELFF	TGTGCCAGCAGTGAAACCCGCAGGTCCACCGGGGAGCTGTTTTTT
.	TRBV11-3	.	TRBJ1-2	CASSLDMRPPPGYGYTF	TGTGCCAGCAGCTTAGATATGCGCCCCCCCCCGGGGTACGGCTACACCTTC
.	TRBV5-1	.	TRBJ2-3	CASSLVGFTDTQYF	TGCGCCAGCAGCTTGGTTGGCTTCACAGATACGCAGTATTTT
.	TRBV6-5	TRBD2	TRBJ2-3	CASSYAGVVKDTQYF	TGTGCCAGCAGTTATGCGGGAGTGGTGAAGGATACGCAGTATTTT
.	TRBV30	.	TRBJ2-7	CACGGNSYEQYF	TGTGCCTGCGGCGGGAATTCGTACGAGCAGTACTTC
.	TRBV2	.	TRBJ1-4	CASSVLNEKLFF	TGTGCCAGCAGTGTATTGAATGAAAAACTGTTTTTT
.	TRBV30	.	TRBJ1-1	CAWRPQGTGTEAFF	TGTGCCTGGAGACCCCAGGGTACTGGCACTGAAGCTTTCTTT
.	TRBV9	TRBD1	TRBJ2-2	CASSVRDRGTGELFF	TGTGCCAGCAGCGTCCGGGACAGGGGGACCGGGGAGCTGTTTTTT
.	TRBV2	.	TRBJ1-4	CASSVQMDEKLFF	TGTGCCAGCAGTGTTCAGATGGATGAAAAACTGTTTTTT
.	TRBV19	TRBD2	TRBJ2-7	CASSGPTKQGRGGDYEQYF	TGTGCCAGTAGCGGACCCACAAAACAGGGCCGGGGGGGAGACTACGAGCAGTACTTC